Listed below are T cell receptor beta chains from one sample, sequenced in a study of T cell responses to AZD1222 COVID-19 vaccine. Assay: immunoSEQ multiplex PCR; the TCRdb copy retains only in-frame clones and omits some. The sample shows 140,000 to 150,000 clones, approximately 90% of them seen only once. This specimen was peripheral blood, taken on day 0 of MenACWY control vaccination. Receptors were obtained from an adult in good health. The conserved cysteine and the conserved F or W are not part of the CDR3 here. The D gene is left open where the match is weak.

>TRBV15|12|TRBD1|TRBJ1-1
ATSGQGASTEAF
>TRBV29-1|9|NA|TRBJ1-1
SVADYTEAF
>TRBV5-5|12|NA|TRBJ2-7
ASSLSQSTYEQY
>TRBV5-1|14|TRBD2|TRBJ2-5
ASSLSPSGEGETQY
>TRBV3-1/TRBV3-2|15|TRBD2|TRBJ2-7
ASSQERLAGGNYEQY
>TRBV28|13|TRBD1|TRBJ1-1
ASSSPDRVGTEAF
>TRBV6-4|12|TRBD1|TRBJ1-4
ASRKDRGHEKLF
>TRBV27|11|NA|TRBJ1-2
ASSLKGGRGYT
>TRBV5-1|12|NA|TRBJ2-7
ASSLSPGPYEQY
>TRBV2|13|NA|TRBJ1-4
ASCLIQGTNEKLF
>TRBV19|10|NA|TRBJ2-3
ASRQSGDTQY
>TRBV9|15|NA|TRBJ1-3
ASSAEIAGSFGNTIY
>TRBV3-1/TRBV3-2|13|NA|TRBJ2-3
ASSRDPEAADTQY
>TRBV9|14|NA|TRBJ2-2
ASSVVGGGPTGELF
>TRBV19|13|NA|TRBJ2-5
ASKKGRSYQETQY
>TRBV6-5|12|TRBD1|TRBJ1-6
ASSYGTVTSPLH
>TRBV7-8|13|NA|TRBJ1-6
ASSLERLDNSPLH
>TRBV30|12|NA|TRBJ2-3
AWRRGQGTDTQY
>TRBV28|14|TRBD2|TRBJ2-7
ASSPSSGGDLYEQY